This TCR beta chain was sequenced for a study of cytomegalovirus exposure and HLA in healthy donors. Study-wide results and limits: Generally TCR sequences proved uncommon, though certain public TCRs appeared in numerous donors.

The CDR3 is 16 amino acids. The V gene's germline CDR1 is SGHTA and CDR2 FQGTGA. V was shortened by 0 bases and J by 2 bases, with 14 bases between the two germline ends. The method was immunoSEQ multiplex PCR; TCRdb's version includes in-frame clones alone and lacks a portion of them. The sample has roughly 130,000 clones, 88% seen once. Comment on this clone: Its antigen is currently unknown.

The TCR sequence derives from a man between 25 and 39 years old in good health and CMV-seronegative. The sample comprised PBMCs. The chain couples TRBV7-3 to TRBJ2-7; D perhaps matches TRBD1 (7 bases). CDR3 coding DNA: TGTGCCAGCAGCTTAACGGCGGGGCAGGGGGCCTACGAGCAGTACTTC. It codes for CASSLTAGQGAYEQYF.